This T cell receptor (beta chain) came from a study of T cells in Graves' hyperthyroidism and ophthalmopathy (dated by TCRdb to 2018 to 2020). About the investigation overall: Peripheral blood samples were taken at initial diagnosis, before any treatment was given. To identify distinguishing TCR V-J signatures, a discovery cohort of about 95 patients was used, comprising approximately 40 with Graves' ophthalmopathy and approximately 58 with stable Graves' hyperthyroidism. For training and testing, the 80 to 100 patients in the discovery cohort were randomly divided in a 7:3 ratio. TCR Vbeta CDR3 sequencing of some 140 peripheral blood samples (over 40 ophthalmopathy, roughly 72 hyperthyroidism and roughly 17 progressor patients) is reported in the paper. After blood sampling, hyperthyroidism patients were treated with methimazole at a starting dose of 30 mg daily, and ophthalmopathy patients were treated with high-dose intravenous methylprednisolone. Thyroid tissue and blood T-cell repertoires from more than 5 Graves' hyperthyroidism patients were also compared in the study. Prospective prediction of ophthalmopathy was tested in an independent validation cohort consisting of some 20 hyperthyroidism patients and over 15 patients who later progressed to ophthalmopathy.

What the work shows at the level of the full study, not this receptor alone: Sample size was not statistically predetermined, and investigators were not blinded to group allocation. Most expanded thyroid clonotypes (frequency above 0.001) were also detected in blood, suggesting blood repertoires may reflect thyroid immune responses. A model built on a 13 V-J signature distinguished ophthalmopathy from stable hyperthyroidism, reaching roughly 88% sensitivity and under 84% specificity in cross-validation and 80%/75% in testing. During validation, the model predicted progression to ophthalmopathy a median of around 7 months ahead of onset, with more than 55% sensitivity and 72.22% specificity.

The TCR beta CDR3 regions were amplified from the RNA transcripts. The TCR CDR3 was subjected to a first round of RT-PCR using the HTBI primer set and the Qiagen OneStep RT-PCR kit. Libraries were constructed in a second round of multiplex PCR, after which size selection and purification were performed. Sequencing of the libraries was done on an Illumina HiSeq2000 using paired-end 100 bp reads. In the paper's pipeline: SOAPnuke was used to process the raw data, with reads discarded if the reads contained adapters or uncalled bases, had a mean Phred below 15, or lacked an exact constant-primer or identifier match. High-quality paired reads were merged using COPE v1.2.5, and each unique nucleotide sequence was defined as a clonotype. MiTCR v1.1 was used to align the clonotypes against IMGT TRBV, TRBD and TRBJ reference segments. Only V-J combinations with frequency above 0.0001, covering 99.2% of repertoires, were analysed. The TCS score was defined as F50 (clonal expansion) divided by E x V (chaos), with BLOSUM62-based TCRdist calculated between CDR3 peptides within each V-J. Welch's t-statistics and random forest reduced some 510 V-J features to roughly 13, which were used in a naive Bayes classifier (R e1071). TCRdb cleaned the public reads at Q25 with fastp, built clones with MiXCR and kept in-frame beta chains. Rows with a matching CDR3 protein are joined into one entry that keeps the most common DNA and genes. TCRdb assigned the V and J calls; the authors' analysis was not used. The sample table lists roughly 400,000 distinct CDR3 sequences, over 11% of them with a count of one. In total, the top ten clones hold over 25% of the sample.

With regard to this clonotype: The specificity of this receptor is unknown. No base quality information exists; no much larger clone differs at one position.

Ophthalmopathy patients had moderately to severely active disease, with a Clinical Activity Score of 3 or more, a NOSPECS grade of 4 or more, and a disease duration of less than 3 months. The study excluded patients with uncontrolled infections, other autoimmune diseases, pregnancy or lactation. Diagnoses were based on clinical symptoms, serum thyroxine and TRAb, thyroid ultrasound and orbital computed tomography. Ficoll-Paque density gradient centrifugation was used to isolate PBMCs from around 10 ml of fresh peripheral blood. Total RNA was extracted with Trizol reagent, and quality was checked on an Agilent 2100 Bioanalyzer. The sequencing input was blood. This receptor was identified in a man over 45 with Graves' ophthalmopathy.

The CDR3 has the sequence CASSIWPGTSYEQYF. Here is the DNA: TGTGCCAGTAGTATTTGGCCCGGGACAAGCTACGAGCAGTACTTC. The chain links TRBV19 with TRBJ2-7, with a tentative D gene TRBD1 over 6 matching bases. CDR1 and CDR2 (LNHDA, SQIVND) derive from the germline V gene (reference sequence). The CDR3 holds 15 amino acids from the cysteine to the phenylalanine. Here the CDR3 DNA is all that survives: 45 bases in frame from base 1. The trim is 3 bases for V and 3 bases for J, with a gap of 15 bases between the germline ends. With all but the CDR3 taken from the reference TRBV19 and TRBJ2-7 genes, the full variable domain is: DGGITQSPKYLFRKEGQNVTLSCEQNLNHDAMYWYRQDPGQGLRLIYYSQIVNDFQKGDIAEGYSVSREKKESFPLTVTSAQKNPTAFYLCASSIWPGTSYEQYFGPGTRLTVT.